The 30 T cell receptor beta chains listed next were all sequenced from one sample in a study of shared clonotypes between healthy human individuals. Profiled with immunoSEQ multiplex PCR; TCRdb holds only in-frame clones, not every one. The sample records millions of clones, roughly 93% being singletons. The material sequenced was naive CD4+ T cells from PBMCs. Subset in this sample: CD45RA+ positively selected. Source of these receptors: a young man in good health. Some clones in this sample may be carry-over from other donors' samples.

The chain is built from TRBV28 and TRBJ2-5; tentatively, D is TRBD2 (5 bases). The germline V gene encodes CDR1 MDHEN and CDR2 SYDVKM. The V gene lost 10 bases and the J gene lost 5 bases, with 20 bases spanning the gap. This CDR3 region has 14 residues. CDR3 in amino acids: CATLILGRTETQYF. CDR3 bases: TGTGCCACCCTTATCCTAGGGAGAACGGAGACCCAGTACTTC.

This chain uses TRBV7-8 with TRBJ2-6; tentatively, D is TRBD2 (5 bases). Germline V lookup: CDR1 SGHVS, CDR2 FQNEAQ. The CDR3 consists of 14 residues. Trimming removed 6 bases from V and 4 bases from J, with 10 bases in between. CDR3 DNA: TGTGCCAGCAGGAAGACGGGGGGGGCCAACGTCCTGACTTTC. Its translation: CASRKTGGANVLTF.

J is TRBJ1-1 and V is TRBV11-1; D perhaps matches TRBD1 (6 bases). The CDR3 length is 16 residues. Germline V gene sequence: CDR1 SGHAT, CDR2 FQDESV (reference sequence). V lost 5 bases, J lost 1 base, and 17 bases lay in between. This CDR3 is CASSRNRGTRNTEAFF. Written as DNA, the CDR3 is TGTGCCAGCAGCAGAAACCGTGGGACACGGAACACTGAAGCTTTCTTT.

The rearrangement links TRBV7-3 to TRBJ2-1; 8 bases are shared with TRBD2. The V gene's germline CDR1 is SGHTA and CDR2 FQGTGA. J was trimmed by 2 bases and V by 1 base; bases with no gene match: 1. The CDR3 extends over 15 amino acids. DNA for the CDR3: TGTGCCAGCAGCTTAATACTAGCGGCCTACAATGAGCAGTTCTTC. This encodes CASSLILAAYNEQFF.

For the CDR3, the DNA is TGTGCCAGCAGCTTAGGAGGGCTCGGCGGGGCGAGCGCAAACTACGAGCAGTACTTC. Its protein product is CASSLGGLGGASANYEQYF. The rearrangement joins TRBV7-9 to TRBJ2-7; D might be TRBD2 (6 bases). From germline, CDR1 is SEHNR and CDR2 FQNEAQ (reference sequence). This CDR3 has 19 amino acids. V shed 1 base and J shed 3 bases, with 25 bases lying between them.

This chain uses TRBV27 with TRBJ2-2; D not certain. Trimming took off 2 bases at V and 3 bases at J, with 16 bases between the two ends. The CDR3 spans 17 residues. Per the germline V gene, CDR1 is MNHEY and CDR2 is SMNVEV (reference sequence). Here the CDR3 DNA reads TGTGCCAGCAGTTTAATGGCCATTAGGCAGCACACCGGGGAGCTGTTTTTT. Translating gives CASSLMAIRQHTGELFF.

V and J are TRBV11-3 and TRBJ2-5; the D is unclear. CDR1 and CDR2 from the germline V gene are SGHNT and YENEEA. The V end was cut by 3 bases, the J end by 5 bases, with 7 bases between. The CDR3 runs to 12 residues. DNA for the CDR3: TGTGCCAGCAGCTTTGGACGCGAGACCCAGTACTTC. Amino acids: CASSFGRETQYF.

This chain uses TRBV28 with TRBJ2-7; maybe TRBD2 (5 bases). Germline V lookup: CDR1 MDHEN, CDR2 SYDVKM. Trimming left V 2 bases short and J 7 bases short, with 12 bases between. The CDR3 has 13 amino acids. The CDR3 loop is CASSLLAGWEQYF. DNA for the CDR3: TGTGCCAGCAGTTTACTAGCAGGATGGGAGCAGTACTTC.

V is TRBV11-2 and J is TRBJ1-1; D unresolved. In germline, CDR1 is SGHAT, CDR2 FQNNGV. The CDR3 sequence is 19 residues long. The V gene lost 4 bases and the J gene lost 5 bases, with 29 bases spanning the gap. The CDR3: CASSSTTETGYMYRTEAFF. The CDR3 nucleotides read TGTGCCAGCAGCTCTACTACGGAAACGGGGTATATGTATAGGACTGAAGCTTTCTTT.

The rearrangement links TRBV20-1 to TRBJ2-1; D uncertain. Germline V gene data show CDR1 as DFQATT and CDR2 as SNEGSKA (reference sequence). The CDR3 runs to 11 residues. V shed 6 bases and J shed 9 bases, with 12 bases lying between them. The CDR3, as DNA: TGCAGTGCCCCGAGAAATACTGAGCAGTTCTTC. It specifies CSAPRNTEQFF.

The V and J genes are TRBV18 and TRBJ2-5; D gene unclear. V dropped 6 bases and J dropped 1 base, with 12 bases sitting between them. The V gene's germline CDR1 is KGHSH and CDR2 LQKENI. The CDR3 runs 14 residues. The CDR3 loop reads CASSPARTQETQYF. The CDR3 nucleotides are TGTGCCAGCTCCCCCGCGCGGACCCAAGAGACCCAGTACTTC.

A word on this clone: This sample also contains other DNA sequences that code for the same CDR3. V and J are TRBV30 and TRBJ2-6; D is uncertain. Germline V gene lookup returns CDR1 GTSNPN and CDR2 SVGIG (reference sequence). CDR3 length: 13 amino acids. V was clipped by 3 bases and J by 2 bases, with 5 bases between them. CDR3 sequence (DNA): TGTGCCTGGAGGACGGCTGGGGCCAACGTCCTGACTTTC. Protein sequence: CAWRTAGANVLTF. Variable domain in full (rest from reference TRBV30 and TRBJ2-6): SQTIHQWPATLVQPVGSPLSLECTVEGTSNPNLYWYRQAAGRGLQLLFYSVGIGQISSEVPQNLSASRPQDRQFILSSKKLLLSDSGFYLCAWRTAGANVLTFGAGSRLTVL.

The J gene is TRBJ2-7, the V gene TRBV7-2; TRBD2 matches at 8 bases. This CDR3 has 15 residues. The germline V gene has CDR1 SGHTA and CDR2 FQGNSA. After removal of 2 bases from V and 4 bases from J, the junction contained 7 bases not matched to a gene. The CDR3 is CASSLFRREDYEQYF. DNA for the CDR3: TGTGCCAGCAGCTTATTCCGGCGGGAGGATTACGAGCAGTACTTC.

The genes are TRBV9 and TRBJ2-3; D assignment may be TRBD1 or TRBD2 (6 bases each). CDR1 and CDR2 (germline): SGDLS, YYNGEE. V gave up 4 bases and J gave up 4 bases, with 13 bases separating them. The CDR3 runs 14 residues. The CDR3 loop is CASSPGERADTQYF. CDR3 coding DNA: TGTGCCAGCAGCCCAGGGGAGCGGGCAGATACGCAGTATTTT.

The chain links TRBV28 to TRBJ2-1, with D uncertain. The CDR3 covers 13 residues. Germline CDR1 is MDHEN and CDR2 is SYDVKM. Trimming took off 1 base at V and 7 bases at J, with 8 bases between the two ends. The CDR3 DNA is TGTGCCAGCAGTTTATATAGTTGGAATGAGCAGTTCTTC. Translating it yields CASSLYSWNEQFF.

This CDR3 reads CASSVGTGTGYTF. As DNA, the CDR3 is TGTGCCAGCAGCGTCGGGACAGGGACCGGCTACACCTTC. The gene calls are TRBV9 and TRBJ1-2; 9 bases agree with TRBD1. Germline CDR1 SGDLS, CDR2 YYNGEE. Germline trimming cut 2 bases from V and 8 bases from J; bases unmatched to any gene: 4. The CDR3 is made up of 13 amino acids.

The CDR3 is CASSVNGQSPTAYEQYF. In DNA form, the CDR3 reads TGTGCCAGCAGCGTGAACGGACAGTCCCCGACGGCCTACGAGCAGTACTTC. The rearrangement links TRBV9 to TRBJ2-7; D perhaps matches TRBD1 (6 bases). V lost 2 bases, J lost 2 bases, and 20 bases lay in between. The CDR3 contains 17 residues. Looked up from germline, CDR1 is SGDLS and CDR2 is YYNGEE.

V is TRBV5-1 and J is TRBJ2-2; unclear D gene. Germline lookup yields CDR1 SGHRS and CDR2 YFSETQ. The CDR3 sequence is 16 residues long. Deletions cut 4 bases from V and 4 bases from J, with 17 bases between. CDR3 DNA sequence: TGCGCCAGCAGCCCGACCGCGGATAGGGCCACCGGGGAGCTGTTTTTT. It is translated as CASSPTADRATGELFF.

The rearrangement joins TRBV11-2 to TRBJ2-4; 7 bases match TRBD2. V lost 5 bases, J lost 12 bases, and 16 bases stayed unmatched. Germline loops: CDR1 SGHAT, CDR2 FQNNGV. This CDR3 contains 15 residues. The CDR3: CASSRISGEGDGQYF. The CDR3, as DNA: TGTGCCAGCAGCCGCATCTCGGGGGAGGGAGATGGTCAGTACTTC.

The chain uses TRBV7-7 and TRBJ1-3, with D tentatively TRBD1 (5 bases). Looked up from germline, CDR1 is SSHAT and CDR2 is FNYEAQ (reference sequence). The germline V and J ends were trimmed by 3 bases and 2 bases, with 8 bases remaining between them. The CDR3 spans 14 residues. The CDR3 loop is CASSFGGAGNTIYF. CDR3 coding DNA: TGTGCCAGCAGCTTTGGAGGGGCTGGAAACACCATATATTTT.

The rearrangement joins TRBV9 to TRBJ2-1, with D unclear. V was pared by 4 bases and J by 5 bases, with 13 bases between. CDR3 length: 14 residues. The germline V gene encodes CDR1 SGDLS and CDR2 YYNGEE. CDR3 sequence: CASSPMNVNNEQFF. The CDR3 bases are TGTGCCAGCAGCCCCATGAACGTAAACAATGAGCAGTTCTTC.

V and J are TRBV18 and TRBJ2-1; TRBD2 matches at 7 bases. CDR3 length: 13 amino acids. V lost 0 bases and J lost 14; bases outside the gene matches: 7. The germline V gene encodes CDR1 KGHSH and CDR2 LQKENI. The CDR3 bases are TGTGCCAGCTCACCACCCGGGCGGGAGTCTGAGTTCTTC. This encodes CASSPPGRESEFF.

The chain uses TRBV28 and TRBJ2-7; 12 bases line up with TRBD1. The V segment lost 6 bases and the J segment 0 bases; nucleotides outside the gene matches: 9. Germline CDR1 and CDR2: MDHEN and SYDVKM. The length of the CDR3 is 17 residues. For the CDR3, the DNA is TGTGCCAGCAGGCGGGGACAGGGGGCCTTAGGCTCCTACGAGCAGTACTTC. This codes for CASRRGQGALGSYEQYF.

The CDR3 DNA sequence: TGTGCCAGCACCTTAGGGGGGGGGTACACTGAAGCTTTCTTT. It codes for CASTLGGGYTEAFF. The chain is built from TRBV28 and TRBJ1-1, with D perhaps matching TRBD1 (6 bases). V lost 7 bases and J 3 bases, leaving 15 bases between the germline ends. CDR3 size: 14 residues. Germline loops: CDR1 MDHEN, CDR2 SYDVKM.

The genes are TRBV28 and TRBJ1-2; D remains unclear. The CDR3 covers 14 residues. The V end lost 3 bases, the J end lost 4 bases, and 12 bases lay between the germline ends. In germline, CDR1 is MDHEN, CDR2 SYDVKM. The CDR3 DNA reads TGTGCCAGCAGTTTGTCTCGACCACCCTATGGCTACACCTTC. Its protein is CASSLSRPPYGYTF.

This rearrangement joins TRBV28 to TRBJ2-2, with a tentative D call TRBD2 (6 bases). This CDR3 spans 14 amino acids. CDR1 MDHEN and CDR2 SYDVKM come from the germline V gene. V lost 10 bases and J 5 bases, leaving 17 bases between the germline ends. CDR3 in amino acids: CATGGSGGTGELFF. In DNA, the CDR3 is TGTGCCACCGGGGGTAGTGGAGGGACCGGGGAGCTGTTTTTT.

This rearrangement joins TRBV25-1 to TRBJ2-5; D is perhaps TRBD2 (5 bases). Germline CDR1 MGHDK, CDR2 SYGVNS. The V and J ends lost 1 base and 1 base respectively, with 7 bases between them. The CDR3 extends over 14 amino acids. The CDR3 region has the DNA TGTGCCAGCAGTGAATCGGAGGCCCAAGAGACCCAGTACTTC. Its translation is CASSESEAQETQYF.

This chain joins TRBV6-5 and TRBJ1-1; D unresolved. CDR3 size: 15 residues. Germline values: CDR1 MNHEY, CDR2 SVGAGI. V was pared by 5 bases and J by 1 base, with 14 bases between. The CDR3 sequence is CASSRRRNTNTEAFF. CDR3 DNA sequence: TGTGCCAGCAGTCGACGGAGAAATACGAACACTGAAGCTTTCTTT.

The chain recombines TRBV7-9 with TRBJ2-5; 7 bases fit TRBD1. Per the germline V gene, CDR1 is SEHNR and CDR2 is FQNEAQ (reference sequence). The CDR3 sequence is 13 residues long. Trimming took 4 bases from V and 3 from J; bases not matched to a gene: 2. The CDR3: CASSSDRKETQYF. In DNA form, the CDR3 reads TGTGCCAGCAGCTCGGACAGGAAAGAGACCCAGTACTTC.

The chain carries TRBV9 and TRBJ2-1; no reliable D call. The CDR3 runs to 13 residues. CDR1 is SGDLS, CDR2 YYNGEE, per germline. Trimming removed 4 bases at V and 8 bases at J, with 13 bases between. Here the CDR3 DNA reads TGTGCCAGCAGCACAGCCCCGGTGGATGAGCAGTTCTTC. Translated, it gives CASSTAPVDEQFF.